What follows describes a single TCR beta chain. Its antigen remains unidentified. The sample belongs to a study of T-cell memory formation after mild COVID-19. Findings of the study overall: Specificity for SARS-CoV-2 was not confirmed among the second-wave clones peaking on day 37.

One entry per CDR3 protein, called by TCRdb with MiXCR from the 5' RACE reads. The sample has 250,000 to 350,000 distinct CDR3 sequences; 15% to 20% are singletons. Deletions cut 7 bases from V and 8 bases from J, with 11 bases between. From germline, CDR1 is MNHEY and CDR2 SMNVEV (reference sequence). CDR3 length equals 11 residues. The chain couples TRBV27 to TRBJ1-2; D is uncertain. Sequenced: PBMCs or a T cell subset sorted from them (not recorded which). The sequence was obtained from a young man who had mild COVID-19 (a few samples of this study predate the infection). Cell type and time point are not known. As DNA, the CDR3 is TGTGCCAGCATCGGTCCGAGGGGCTACACCTTC. The encoded protein is CASIGPRGYTF.